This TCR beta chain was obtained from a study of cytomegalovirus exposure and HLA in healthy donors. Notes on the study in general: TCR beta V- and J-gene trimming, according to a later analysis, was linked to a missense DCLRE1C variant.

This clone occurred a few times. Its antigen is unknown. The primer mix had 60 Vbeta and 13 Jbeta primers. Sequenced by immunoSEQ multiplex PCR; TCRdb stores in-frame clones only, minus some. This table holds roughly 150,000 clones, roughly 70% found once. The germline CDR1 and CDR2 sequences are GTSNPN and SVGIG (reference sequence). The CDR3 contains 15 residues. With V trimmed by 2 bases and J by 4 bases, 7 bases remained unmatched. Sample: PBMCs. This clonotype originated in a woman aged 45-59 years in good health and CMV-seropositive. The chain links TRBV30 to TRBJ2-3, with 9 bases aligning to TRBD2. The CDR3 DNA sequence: TGTGCCTGGAGTCCCCTAGCGGGGTATTCAGATACGCAGTATTTT. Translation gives CAWSPLAGYSDTQYF.